The 18 T cell receptor beta chains presented below share a single source sample, sequenced in a study of cytomegalovirus exposure and HLA in healthy donors. PCR was performed using 60 Vbeta and 13 Jbeta primers. Some clones are missing from TCRdb's copy, which holds only in-frame ones; the method was immunoSEQ multiplex PCR. This sample has roughly 120,000 clones; under 90% occur once, and the top ten carry roughly 9.2%. What was sequenced was PBMCs. The receptors were sampled from a female donor in good health and CMV-seropositive.

This sequence joins TRBV7-6 and TRBJ1-4; D not resolved. Germline CDR1 SGHVS, CDR2 FNYEAQ. CDR3 length equals 14 residues. Trimming took off 1 base at V and 4 bases at J, with 7 bases between the two ends. This chain's CDR3 is CASSLGAYNEKLFF. CDR3 DNA sequence: TGTGCCAGCAGCTTAGGGGCCTATAATGAAAAACTGTTTTTT.

In this sample, this clone turned up once. The chain employs TRBV14 and TRBJ1-1; no clear D gene. This CDR3 has 13 amino acids. The V gene's germline CDR1 is SGHDN and CDR2 FVKESK. Trimming took 4 bases from V and 2 from J, leaving 8 bases between them. CDR3 sequence (DNA): TGTGCCAGCAGCCCCCGAGTAAACACTGAAGCTTTCTTT. It translates to CASSPRVNTEAFF.

This clone was seen more than once but under ten times. V usage is TRBV11-2 and J usage is TRBJ1-4, with unresolved D. Trimming left V 2 bases short and J 1 base short, with 14 bases between. This CDR3 region has 17 residues. The V gene's germline CDR1 is SGHAT and CDR2 FQNNGV. CDR3 amino acids: CASSLYLGRGTNEKLFF. For the CDR3, the DNA is TGTGCCAGCAGCTTATATTTAGGGAGAGGAACTAATGAAAAACTGTTTTTT.

The V and J genes are TRBV5-1 and TRBJ2-7; 8 bases are shared with TRBD1. CDR3 length equals 17 residues. V lost 1 base and J lost 2; bases outside the gene matches: 11. Germline V lookup: CDR1 SGHRS, CDR2 YFSETQ. The CDR3, as DNA: TGCGCCAGCAGCTTGAGGGCAGGGGGCGGCCTGGCCTACGAGCAGTACTTC. Encoded protein: CASSLRAGGGLAYEQYF. The whole variable domain, filled in from reference TRBV5-1 and TRBJ2-7, reads KAGVTQTPRYLIKTRGQQVTLSCSPISGHRSVSWYQQTPGQGLQFLFEYFSETQRNKGNFPGRFSGRQFSNSRSEMNVSTLELGDSALYLCASSLRAGGGLAYEQYFGPGTRLTVT.

Comments on this clone: At the DNA level, this CDR3 is encoded by other sequences in the same sample as well. J is TRBJ2-7 and V is TRBV15; a weak D match, TRBD1 (5 bases). The V gene lost 0 bases and the J gene lost 1 base, with 7 bases spanning the gap. Germline CDR1 LNHNV, CDR2 YYDKDF (reference sequence). The CDR3 has 14 amino acids. Here the CDR3 reads CATSREGLSYEQYF. The CDR3 region has the DNA TGTGCCACCAGCAGAGAGGGGCTATCCTACGAGCAGTACTTC. Full variable domain (rest looked up from reference TRBV15 and TRBJ2-7): DAMVIQNPRYQVTQFGKPVTLSCSQTLNHNVMYWYQQKSSQAPKLLFHYYDKDFNNEADTPDNFQSRRPNTSFCFLDIRSPGLGDTAMYLCATSREGLSYEQYFGPGTRLTVT.

The chain couples TRBV30 to TRBJ1-4, with D maybe TRBD1 (6 bases). Per germline, CDR1 GTSNPN and CDR2 SVGIG (reference sequence). Trimming took 3 bases from V and 8 from J, leaving 13 bases between them. This CDR3 region has 13 residues. CDR3 bases: TGTGCCTGGAGGGGGCAGGGGTTAGAAAAACTGTTTTTT. This encodes CAWRGQGLEKLFF.

The chain employs TRBV10-2 and TRBJ1-2; D may be TRBD1 (5 bases). The V and J ends lost 7 bases and 8 bases respectively, with 20 bases between them. The CDR3 contains 14 residues. Germline CDR1 reads WSHSY; CDR2 reads SAAADI. CDR3 loop: CASTGGAALGGYTF. The CDR3 DNA follows: TGCGCCAGCACTGGTGGGGCAGCATTGGGCGGCTACACCTTC.

The CDR3 sequence is CASSLTGDEQFF. The CDR3 bases are TGTGCCAGCAGCCTGACAGGGGACGAGCAGTTCTTC. The chain uses TRBV5-6 and TRBJ2-1, with 8 bases matching TRBD1. This CDR3 contains 12 residues. V lost 4 bases and J lost 10; bases outside the gene matches: 4. The V gene's germline CDR1 is SGHDT and CDR2 YYEEEE.

In this sample, this clone turned up a few times. V and J are TRBV29-1 and TRBJ1-1; the D is unclear. From germline, CDR1 is SQVTM and CDR2 ANQGSEA. This CDR3 contains 10 residues. The V end lost 7 bases, the J end lost 10 bases, and 13 bases lay between the germline ends. CDR3 bases: TGCAGCGGGGGAGAGGTGAGAGCTTTCTTT. Residues: CSGGEVRAFF.

J is TRBJ1-5 and V is TRBV30; D is uncertain. Trimming shortened V by 1 base and J by 7 bases, and 11 bases separated the two germline ends. This CDR3 spans 13 amino acids. Germline V CDR1 and CDR2: GTSNPN, SVGIG (reference sequence). In nucleotides, the CDR3 is TGTGCCTGGAGTGGTGGCGGAGAACAGCCCCAGCATTTT. This translates into CAWSGGGEQPQHF.

V is TRBV5-1 and J is TRBJ1-1, with D possibly being TRBD1 (5 bases). V shed 2 bases and J shed 0 bases, with 11 bases lying between them. The CDR3 contains 15 residues. Germline CDR1 and CDR2: SGHRS and YFSETQ. This CDR3 reads CASSLGANLNTEAFF. The CDR3 region has the DNA TGCGCCAGCAGCTTAGGGGCCAACCTGAACACTGAAGCTTTCTTT.

V usage is TRBV2 and J usage is TRBJ2-5; D perhaps matches TRBD1 (6 bases). CDR3 size: 12 residues. The germline V gene encodes CDR1 SNHLY and CDR2 FYNNEI. V lost 4 bases and J 4 bases, leaving 7 bases between the germline ends. DNA for the CDR3: TGTGCCAGCAGTGTGGGGGCAGAGACCCAGTACTTC. Translated, it gives CASSVGAETQYF.

This clone has only a few counts. This CDR3 reads CASSLGTGPYHEKLFF. CDR3 coding DNA: TGCGCCAGCAGCTTGGGGACAGGGCCATATCATGAAAAACTGTTTTTT. This chain connects TRBV5-1 to TRBJ1-4, with 8 bases fitting TRBD1. The CDR3 extends over 16 amino acids. Germline trimming cut 0 bases from V and 6 bases from J; bases unmatched to any gene: 7. In germline, CDR1 is SGHRS, CDR2 YFSETQ.

This chain joins TRBV6-4 and TRBJ1-1, with D possibly TRBD1 on 5 matching bases. V dropped 6 bases and J dropped 1 base, with 15 bases sitting between them. The CDR3 consists of 15 residues. From germline, CDR1 is MRHNA and CDR2 SNTAGT. CDR3 DNA: TGTGCCAGCAGAGTTAGCGGGGCCTCGAACACTGAAGCTTTCTTT. It is translated as CASRVSGASNTEAFF.

The rearrangement uses TRBV19 and TRBJ2-2, with D possibly matching TRBD2 (5 bases). Germline V gene lookup returns CDR1 LNHDA and CDR2 SQIVND (reference sequence). The V and J ends lost 3 bases and 6 bases respectively, with 8 bases between them. This CDR3 spans 13 amino acids. The CDR3, as DNA: TGTGCCAGTAGTATGATAGCGTCCGGGGAGCTGTTTTTT. Its translation is CASSMIASGELFF.

In regard to this clone: Other DNA sequences in the same sample also yield this CDR3. The chain employs TRBV30 and TRBJ1-6, with D uncertain. Trimming took 4 bases from V and 9 from J, leaving 16 bases between them. The length of the CDR3 is 14 residues. Germline loops: CDR1 GTSNPN, CDR2 SVGIG (reference sequence). The DNA for the CDR3 is TGTGCCTGGAAGAGGGCGTTTATAGGTTCACCCCTCCACTTT. Amino acids: CAWKRAFIGSPLHF.

Points on this clone: Mismatch with germline at one junction end may stem from a read error. The chain carries TRBV5-6 and TRBJ2-7; weak D call: TRBD2 (5 bases). This CDR3 is 14 amino acids long. Germline values: CDR1 SGHDT, CDR2 YYEEEE. In DNA form, the CDR3 reads TGTGCCAGCAGCTTGAAGGATTCATCCCGGAGGCAGCGCTTC. This sequence encodes CASSLKDSSRRQRF.

A single count supports this clone. Relative to the germline gene, one junction end is altered; a read error may explain this. V is TRBV30 and J is TRBJ1-1; D may be TRBD1 (5 bases). This CDR3 comprises 12 residues. The germline V gene has CDR1 GTSNPN and CDR2 SVGIG (reference sequence). The CDR3 DNA sequence: TGTGCCCGGAGTGGACATTACACTGAAGCTTTCTTT. It encodes CARSGHYTEAFF. Using reference TRBV30 and TRBJ1-1 for the parts outside the CDR3, the full variable domain is SQTIHQWPATLVQPVGSPLSLECTVEGTSNPNLYWYRQAAGRGLQLLFYSVGIGQISSEVPQNLSASRPQDRQFILSSKKLLLSDSGFYLCARSGHYTEAFFGQGTRLTVV.